These 32 T cell receptor beta chains were sequenced from one sample in a study of shared clonotypes between healthy human individuals. Clones were sequenced by immunoSEQ multiplex PCR, and TCRdb holds only the in-frame ones, with some missing. Here the sample spans about 690,000 clones, roughly 88% being singletons. Sequenced input: memory CD8+ T cells from PBMCs. The subset was: CD45RO+ cells pooled with CCR7-negative TemRA cells. The receptors here all came from a man younger than 35 in good health. Some clones in this sample may be carry-over from other donors' samples.

A word on this clone: The sample carries other DNA sequences with the same CDR3. CDR3: CASSFRDSGANVLTF. CDR3 nucleotides: TGTGCCAGCAGTTTCAGGGACTCTGGGGCCAACGTCCTGACTTTC. The gene calls are TRBV7-9 and TRBJ2-6, with D tentatively TRBD1 (5 bases). The CDR3 loop spans 15 amino acids. In germline, CDR1 is SEHNR, CDR2 FQNEAQ (reference sequence). V lost 6 bases to trimming and J lost 0 bases, with 9 bases between them.

J is TRBJ2-7 and V is TRBV5-1; D is unclear. V was trimmed by 0 bases and J by 6 bases, leaving 7 bases between them. Germline V gives CDR1 SGHRS, CDR2 YFSETQ. This CDR3 is 12 amino acids long. The CDR3 loop reads CASSLGSGEQYF. DNA for the CDR3: TGCGCCAGCAGCTTGGGGTCCGGCGAGCAGTACTTC.

V gene TRBV28 combines with J gene TRBJ1-5; tentatively, D is TRBD1 (6 bases). This CDR3 spans 14 amino acids. CDR1 and CDR2 (germline): MDHEN, SYDVKM. V lost 10 bases and J 1 base, leaving 14 bases between the germline ends. This CDR3 is CATVLRGSNQPQHF. CDR3 in DNA: TGTGCCACCGTTCTCAGGGGCAGCAATCAGCCCCAGCATTTT. The complete variable domain, with remaining parts taken from reference TRBV28 and TRBJ1-5, reads DVKVTQSSRYLVKRTGEKVFLECVQDMDHENMFWYRQDPGLGLRLIYFSYDVKMKEKGDIPEGYSVSREKKERFSLILESASTNQTSMYLCATVLRGSNQPQHFGDGTRLSIL.

A word on this clone: A much larger clonotype is one base distant, so this may be a read error. This chain connects TRBV13 to TRBJ2-1, with D hard to call. This CDR3 spans 12 amino acids. V gave up 0 bases and J gave up 5 bases, with 2 bases separating them. The V gene's germline CDR1 is PRHDT and CDR2 FYEKMQ (reference sequence). CDR3 sequence reads: CASSLGNNEQFF. In DNA, the CDR3 is TGTGCCAGCAGCTTAGGAAACAATGAGCAGTTCTTC.

This clone has only one observation. The chain joins TRBV2 to TRBJ1-5; 9 bases line up with TRBD1. CDR1 is SNHLY, CDR2 FYNNEI, per germline. V lost 5 bases, J lost 0 bases, and 14 bases stayed unmatched. The CDR3 is 19 amino acids. The CDR3 here is CASSPGQGYSTYSNQPQHF. CDR3 sequence (DNA): TGTGCCAGCAGTCCGGGACAGGGATATAGTACATATAGCAATCAGCCCCAGCATTTT.

This clone was recorded once. V and J are TRBV27 and TRBJ1-1; perhaps TRBD1 as D (6 bases). The CDR3 totals 17 residues. Germline lookup yields CDR1 MNHEY and CDR2 SMNVEV (reference sequence). V lost 2 bases, J lost 1 base, and 17 bases lay in between. This chain's CDR3 is CASSLVALSGANTEAFF. The CDR3 DNA sequence: TGTGCCAGCAGTTTAGTGGCCCTTTCAGGGGCGAACACTGAAGCTTTCTTT.

The V gene is TRBV9, the J gene TRBJ2-1, with 7 bases matching TRBD2. The CDR3 sequence is 14 residues long. Germline V gene lookup returns CDR1 SGDLS and CDR2 YYNGEE. The V segment lost 4 bases and the J segment 5 bases; nucleotides outside the gene matches: 6. CDR3 DNA sequence: TGTGCCAGCAGCCTGGGGGGGTCCCACAATGAGCAGTTCTTC. Translating it yields CASSLGGSHNEQFF.

On this clone: Other DNA sequences in this specimen translate into the identical CDR3. This rearrangement joins TRBV28 to TRBJ1-5; D gene unclear. Trimming shortened V by 5 bases and J by 0 bases, and 8 bases separated the two germline ends. Per the germline V gene, CDR1 is MDHEN and CDR2 is SYDVKM. There are 14 residues in the CDR3. For the CDR3, the DNA is TGTGCCAGCAGTCTACGAAGTAGCAATCAGCCCCAGCATTTT. Amino acids: CASSLRSSNQPQHF.

The rearrangement uses TRBV27 and TRBJ2-3; the match to TRBD2 covers 7 bases. The CDR3 length is 17 residues. CDR1 is MNHEY, CDR2 SMNVEV, per germline (reference sequence). V dropped 5 bases and J dropped 6; count of bases not matched to a gene: 17. The CDR3 loop is CASSPFDGRATRDTQYF. The CDR3 DNA reads as TGTGCCAGCAGTCCTTTCGATGGGAGGGCGACAAGGGATACGCAGTATTTT.

In regard to this clone: This sample includes further DNA sequences coding for the same CDR3. The chain combines TRBV6-5 with TRBJ2-1; D is perhaps TRBD1 (5 bases). Germline values: CDR1 MNHEY, CDR2 SVGAGI. The CDR3 has 14 residues. V was trimmed by 6 bases and J by 2 bases, leaving 11 bases between them. CDR3 DNA sequence: TGTGCCAGCAGGGGGCAGGGTGCCTACAATGAGCAGTTCTTC. This encodes CASRGQGAYNEQFF.

This chain links TRBV25-1 with TRBJ2-1; D possibly corresponds to TRBD2 (7 bases). Deletions cut 8 bases from V and 8 bases from J, with 22 bases between. CDR1 and CDR2 from the germline V gene are MGHDK and SYGVNS. This CDR3 contains 15 residues. CDR3 sequence: CASHGGLMWGDEQFF. In DNA form, the CDR3 reads TGTGCCAGCCACGGGGGGCTTATGTGGGGCGATGAGCAGTTCTTC.

This clone has only a few counts. V usage is TRBV19 and J usage is TRBJ2-5; 10 nucleotides match TRBD1. CDR1 and CDR2 (germline): LNHDA, SQIVND (reference sequence). This CDR3 is built from 13 residues. J lost 5 bases, V lost 9 bases, and 6 bases had no gene match. The CDR3 loop is CASRDRGPETQYF. The CDR3 DNA reads as TGTGCCAGCAGGGACAGGGGACCGGAGACCCAGTACTTC.

J is TRBJ2-2 and V is TRBV25-1; D possibly matches TRBD1 or TRBD2 (5 bases each). The V gene's germline CDR1 is MGHDK and CDR2 SYGVNS. This CDR3 comprises 11 residues. V was cut by 5 bases and J by 8 bases, with 6 bases left in between. As DNA, the CDR3 is TGTGCCAGCAGTTGGGGGGGGGAGCTGTTTTTT. Protein sequence: CASSWGGELFF.

This rearrangement joins TRBV7-9 to TRBJ1-1; D unresolved. CDR3 length: 13 amino acids. V was cut by 5 bases and J by 11 bases, with 18 bases left in between. Germline V gene lookup returns CDR1 SEHNR and CDR2 FQNEAQ (reference sequence). CDR3 bases: TGTGCCAGCAGCCTAGACCCCGGGCCCGACGCTTTCTTT. Translation gives CASSLDPGPDAFF.

The chain links TRBV5-6 to TRBJ1-2, with D unresolved. Germline V gives CDR1 SGHDT, CDR2 YYEEEE. V was shortened by 0 bases and J by 1 base, with 10 bases between the two germline ends. CDR3 length: 15 residues. The CDR3 is CASSLEYSINYGYTF. The CDR3 nucleotides are TGTGCCAGCAGCTTGGAGTACAGCATTAACTATGGCTACACCTTC.

V is TRBV28 and J is TRBJ1-5; D is uncertain. In germline, CDR1 is MDHEN, CDR2 SYDVKM. The germline V and J ends were trimmed by 8 bases and 3 bases, with 5 bases remaining between them. The CDR3 spans 11 residues. The CDR3 spells CASGYNQPQHF. Written as DNA, the CDR3 is TGTGCCAGCGGTTACAATCAGCCCCAGCATTTT.

The genes are TRBV15 and TRBJ2-1; the D is unclear. Trimming pared 0 bases from V and 0 bases from J, leaving 9 bases between. This CDR3 spans 16 amino acids. Germline-derived CDR1 and CDR2 are LNHNV and YYDKDF (reference sequence). CDR3 residues: CATSRDPASSYNEQFF. The CDR3 DNA is TGTGCCACCAGCAGAGACCCAGCGAGCTCCTACAATGAGCAGTTCTTC.

The chain links TRBV2 to TRBJ2-1; 9 bases agree with TRBD2. After removal of 5 bases from V and 5 bases from J, the junction contained 10 bases not matched to a gene. CDR3 length equals 16 residues. Looked up from germline, CDR1 is SNHLY and CDR2 is FYNNEI. The DNA of the CDR3 is TGTGCCAGCAGTTTGGTGCGGGAGGGCATAAACAATGAGCAGTTCTTC. Protein: CASSLVREGINNEQFF. Supplemented by reference TRBV2 and TRBJ2-1, the full variable domain reads EPEVTQTPSHQVTQMGQEVILRCVPISNHLYFYWYRQILGQKVEFLVSFYNNEISEKSEIFDDQFSVERPDGSNFTLKIRSTKLEDSAMYFCASSLVREGINNEQFFGPGTRLTVL.

The chain employs TRBV7-9 and TRBJ1-4; TRBD1 is a possible D gene (6 bases). V was trimmed by 0 bases and J by 6 bases, leaving 17 bases between them. CDR3 length: 17 residues. CDR1 and CDR2 from the germline V gene are SEHNR and FQNEAQ (reference sequence). The CDR3: CASSLALLQGGYEKLFF. The CDR3 DNA reads TGTGCCAGCAGCTTAGCGCTCTTACAGGGAGGTTATGAAAAACTGTTTTTT.

This CDR3 reads CASRSGDGNQPQHF. In nucleotides, the CDR3 is TGCGCCAGCAGGTCAGGGGATGGCAATCAGCCCCAGCATTTT. The chain uses TRBV5-1 and TRBJ1-5; TRBD1 might be the D (6 bases). This CDR3 is 14 amino acids long. V shed 5 bases and J shed 2 bases, with 11 bases lying between them. Germline CDR1 is SGHRS and CDR2 is YFSETQ.

Here the CDR3 reads CASRPRLAGGYEQYF. The CDR3 DNA is TGCGCCAGCAGACCCAGGCTAGCGGGAGGGTACGAGCAGTACTTC. The chain has TRBV5-1 and TRBJ2-7; 12 nucleotides agree with TRBD2. CDR1 and CDR2 (germline): SGHRS, YFSETQ. This CDR3 region has 15 residues. With V trimmed by 5 bases and J by 4 bases, 7 bases remained unmatched.

The chain links TRBV7-3 to TRBJ2-5; the match to TRBD2 covers 12 bases. CDR1 and CDR2 (germline): SGHTA, FQGTGA. J was trimmed by 2 bases and V by 6 bases; bases with no gene match: 1. This CDR3 has 14 residues. The CDR3 reads CASSLAGGQETQYF. Here the CDR3 DNA reads TGTGCCAGCAGTCTAGCGGGAGGGCAAGAGACCCAGTACTTC. Drawing the rest from reference TRBV7-3 and TRBJ2-5, the complete variable domain is GAGVSQTPSNKVTEKGKYVELRCDPISGHTALYWYRQSLGQGPEFLIYFQGTGAADDSGLPNDRFFAVRPEGSVSTLKIQRTERGDSAVYLCASSLAGGQETQYFGPGTRLLVL.

The chain couples TRBV15 to TRBJ2-7; D is possibly TRBD2 (6 bases). Germline CDR1 reads LNHNV; CDR2 reads YYDKDF (reference sequence). The CDR3 consists of 14 residues. V lost 6 bases to trimming and J lost 1 base, with 13 bases between them. CDR3 coding DNA: TGTGCCACCAGTGATGGAGGGCCTTCCTACGAGCAGTACTTC. As protein: CATSDGGPSYEQYF.

This clone was detected once. The chain joins TRBV28 to TRBJ2-5; D is perhaps TRBD1 (6 bases). This CDR3 contains 15 residues. CDR1 and CDR2 from the germline V gene are MDHEN and SYDVKM. V was clipped by 6 bases and J by 4 bases, with 18 bases between them. CDR3 residues: CASRPYRARGETQYF. The CDR3 nucleotides are TGTGCCAGCAGGCCCTACAGGGCCCGGGGAGAGACCCAGTACTTC.

The gene calls are TRBV9 and TRBJ2-7, with D tentatively TRBD1 or TRBD2 (5 bases each). The CDR3 is made up of 12 amino acids. Trimming left V 3 bases short and J 5 bases short, with 9 bases between. CDR1 is SGDLS and CDR2 is YYNGEE in the germline V gene. CDR3 region: CASSARGHEQYF. Here the CDR3 DNA reads TGTGCCAGCAGCGCACGGGGCCACGAGCAGTACTTC.

The V gene is TRBV27, the J gene TRBJ1-4; 9 nucleotides agree with TRBD1. The V gene end was trimmed by 7 bases and the J gene end by 0 bases; junction bases not matched to a gene: 15. The CDR3 is 19 residues long. Germline CDR1 is MNHEY and CDR2 is SMNVEV (reference sequence). The CDR3 sequence: CASNYRDRETFATNEKLFF. The CDR3 coding sequence is TGTGCCAGCAATTACCGGGACAGGGAAACCTTTGCAACTAATGAAAAACTGTTTTTT.

This chain joins TRBV6-1 and TRBJ2-3; 7 bases fit TRBD2. Germline V gives CDR1 MNHNS, CDR2 SASEGT. CDR3 size: 15 residues. The V and J ends lost 4 bases and 6 bases, in that order; junction bases with no gene match: 10. CDR3 bases: TGTGCCAGCAGTGGACTAGCCGGGAAGCAGGATACGCAGTATTTT. Its protein is CASSGLAGKQDTQYF.

The CDR3 DNA reads TGTGCCAGCAGTGACCCAGCTATGAACACTGAAGCTTTCTTT. Translated: CASSDPAMNTEAFF. The chain combines TRBV6-1 with TRBJ1-1, with no clear D. Germline V gene data show CDR1 as MNHNS and CDR2 as SASEGT. Trimming took off 3 bases at V and 0 bases at J, with 8 bases between the two ends. The CDR3 sequence is 14 residues long.

The chain carries TRBV10-3 and TRBJ1-1, with 8 bases lining up with TRBD1. Per germline, CDR1 ENHRY and CDR2 SYGVKD. Losses at the gene ends were 11 bases for V and 6 bases for J; bases not matched to a gene: 29. There are 19 residues in the CDR3. The CDR3 DNA reads TGTGCCGCTAAAGAGGACAGGGCAGCGGTTCCCCCCGGTGGGGCTGAAGCTTTCTTT. Protein: CAAKEDRAAVPPGGAEAFF.

This chain links TRBV27 with TRBJ1-5; TRBD1 agrees at 7 bases. The V segment lost 6 bases and the J segment 0 bases; nucleotides outside the gene matches: 5. This CDR3 region has 15 residues. Germline V gives CDR1 MNHEY, CDR2 SMNVEV (reference sequence). DNA for the CDR3: TGTGCCAGCAGACCAAGACAGGGTAGCAATCAGCCCCAGCATTTT. Translating gives CASRPRQGSNQPQHF.

This sequence joins TRBV4-1 and TRBJ1-5; D ambiguous. This CDR3 has 14 amino acids. Deletions cut 1 base from V and 0 bases from J, with 4 bases between. Germline CDR1 is MGHRA and CDR2 is YSYEKL. The CDR3 is CASSQGPSNQPQHF. The CDR3 region has the DNA TGCGCCAGCAGCCAAGGACCTAGCAATCAGCCCCAGCATTTT.

This chain joins TRBV7-9 and TRBJ2-1; 11 nucleotides align to TRBD2. The CDR3 is made up of 15 amino acids. With V trimmed by 7 bases and J by 8 bases, 10 bases remained unmatched. Germline CDR1 is SEHNR and CDR2 is FQNEAQ (reference sequence). CDR3 nucleotide sequence: TGTGCCAGCAACCTTCTAGCGGGAGGAGGCTATGAGCAGTTCTTC. This encodes CASNLLAGGGYEQFF.